The 21 T cell receptor beta chains presented below share a single source sample, sequenced in a study of graft-versus-host responses after intestinal transplantation. These TCRs are of unknown antigen specificity. Sequencing was performed with immunoSEQ multiplex PCR; in TCRdb, only in-frame clones are kept and a portion is missing. The sample consists of about 99,000 clones, roughly 87% of them appearing once. The sequences come from unstimulated CD4+ T cells sorted from spleen or lymph node cells, collected before intestinal transplant. The receptors derive from a human donor who received an intestinal transplant.

The chain joins TRBV9 to TRBJ2-1; D may match TRBD1 or TRBD2 (5 bases each). The CDR3 has 15 amino acids. Trimming removed 1 base at V and 0 bases at J, with 8 bases between. In germline, CDR1 is SGDLS, CDR2 YYNGEE. CDR3 sequence: CASSVWGSSYNEQFF. The DNA for the CDR3 is TGTGCCAGCAGCGTATGGGGGAGCTCCTACAATGAGCAGTTCTTC.

The J gene is TRBJ2-7, the V gene TRBV2, with 9 positions matching TRBD2. With 7 bases clipped from V and 4 bases from J, the junction kept 8 bases outside the gene matches. The CDR3 has 14 residues. From germline, CDR1 is SNHLY and CDR2 FYNNEI. The CDR3 bases are TGTGCCAGCAATGGCGGGAGGGCCTTTTACGAGCAGTACTTC. This gives the protein CASNGGRAFYEQYF.

The CDR3: CAISESTLTVEAFF. DNA for the CDR3: TGTGCCATCAGTGAGTCGACTCTGACAGTTGAAGCTTTCTTT. The chain recombines TRBV10-3 with TRBJ1-1, with a weak D call TRBD1 (5 bases). This CDR3 region has 14 residues. The germline gives CDR1 ENHRY, CDR2 SYGVKD. The V end lost 0 bases, the J end lost 7 bases, and 12 bases lay between the germline ends.

The J gene is TRBJ2-6, the V gene TRBV9, with D unclear. The germline V gene encodes CDR1 SGDLS and CDR2 YYNGEE. V was clipped by 2 bases and J by 4 bases, with 10 bases between them. This CDR3 is built from 15 residues. This CDR3 is CASSVSGTGANVLTF. The DNA for the CDR3 is TGTGCCAGCAGCGTGAGTGGAACCGGGGCCAACGTCCTGACTTTC.

The CDR3 is CASTPTGPNTGELFF. DNA of the CDR3: TGCGCCAGCACCCCGACTGGACCGAACACCGGGGAGCTGTTTTTT. This chain uses TRBV5-1 with TRBJ2-2; the D is unclear. CDR1 SGHRS and CDR2 YFSETQ come from the germline V gene. The CDR3 sequence is 15 residues long. V was shortened by 6 bases and J by 0 bases, with 12 bases between the two germline ends.

V and J are TRBV7-3 and TRBJ2-7, with 10 bases lining up with TRBD1. CDR1 is SGHTA, CDR2 FQGTGA, per germline. The CDR3 consists of 14 residues. V was pared by 4 bases and J by 0 bases, with 0 bases of the junction left unmatched. The CDR3 loop reads CASSWTGGSYEQYF. Written as DNA, the CDR3 is TGTGCCAGCAGCTGGACAGGGGGCTCCTACGAGCAGTACTTC.

This rearrangement joins TRBV2 to TRBJ2-2; D possibly corresponds to TRBD1 (5 bases). Trimming left V 3 bases short and J 0 bases short, with 8 bases between. CDR1 is SNHLY and CDR2 is FYNNEI in the germline V gene. This CDR3 has 15 residues. The CDR3, as DNA: TGTGCCAGCAGTGAGCAGGGATCGAACACCGGGGAGCTGTTTTTT. Translated, it gives CASSEQGSNTGELFF.

The J gene is TRBJ1-2, the V gene TRBV10-3; TRBD1 is a possible D gene (6 bases). Germline V CDR1 and CDR2: ENHRY, SYGVKD. The CDR3 is made up of 14 amino acids. V was shortened by 6 bases and J by 7 bases, with 18 bases between the two germline ends. CDR3 nucleotide sequence: TGTGCCATCAGCACACCCGGACAGACCAGTGGCTACACCTTC. Translated: CAISTPGQTSGYTF.

The chain couples TRBV4-1 to TRBJ2-3; TRBD2 aligns across 9 bases. The CDR3 length is 17 residues. The V and J ends lost 0 bases and 6 bases, in that order; junction bases with no gene match: 10. Germline V gene data show CDR1 as MGHRA and CDR2 as YSYEKL. The CDR3 sequence: CASSQEMVSGGWDTQYF. The CDR3 DNA reads TGCGCCAGCAGCCAAGAAATGGTTAGCGGGGGTTGGGATACGCAGTATTTT.

This chain links TRBV6-1 with TRBJ1-3, with D unclear. Germline CDR1 MNHNS, CDR2 SASEGT. With 7 bases removed from V and 1 base from J, the gap between germline ends came to 5 bases. The CDR3 runs 12 residues. CDR3 in amino acids: CASIGSGNTIYF. The CDR3, as DNA: TGTGCCAGCATTGGGTCTGGAAACACCATATATTTT.

The chain recombines TRBV5-6 with TRBJ1-2; 12 bases align to TRBD1. There are 15 residues in the CDR3. The V gene end was trimmed by 4 bases and the J gene end by 8 bases; junction bases not matched to a gene: 9. Germline CDR1 reads SGHDT; CDR2 reads YYEEEE. This CDR3 reads CASSIRDRGQLGYTF. The CDR3 nucleotides are TGTGCCAGCAGCATCCGGGACAGGGGGCAGTTGGGCTACACCTTC.

This sequence joins TRBV28 and TRBJ1-3; 7 bases align to TRBD1. Germline CDR1 MDHEN, CDR2 SYDVKM. This CDR3 comprises 16 residues. Trimming removed 5 bases from V and 2 bases from J; junction bases left unmatched: 9. The CDR3 sequence is CASSPPPGTAGNTIYF. The CDR3 DNA reads as TGTGCCAGCAGTCCCCCCCCGGGGACAGCTGGAAACACCATATATTTT.

This clone was counted only a few times. The V and J genes are TRBV5-4 and TRBJ2-1; D remains ambiguous. V was shortened by 1 base and J by 5 bases, with 7 bases between the two germline ends. CDR1 is SGHNT, CDR2 YYREEE, per germline (reference sequence). This CDR3 comprises 13 residues. The CDR3 DNA sequence: TGTGCCAGCAGCTTGCAGCCAGACAATGAGCAGTTCTTC. This sequence encodes CASSLQPDNEQFF.

The chain employs TRBV29-1 and TRBJ2-3, with TRBD2 matching 11 bases. In germline, CDR1 is SQVTM, CDR2 ANQGSEA. Germline trimming cut 8 bases from V and 7 bases from J; bases unmatched to any gene: 11. This CDR3 is built from 14 residues. This CDR3 reads CSMTSGTGTNTQYF. CDR3 DNA: TGCAGCATGACTAGCGGGACTGGTACGAATACGCAGTATTTT.

About this clone: Other DNA sequences in this specimen translate into the identical CDR3. The gene calls are TRBV19 and TRBJ2-5, with TRBD2 as a possible D gene (6 bases). Trimming cost V 3 bases and J 5 bases, with 13 bases left between them. Germline loops: CDR1 LNHDA, CDR2 SQIVND (reference sequence). CDR3 length: 14 amino acids. The CDR3 loop reads CASSIGGIGETQYF. DNA of the CDR3: TGTGCCAGTAGTATTGGCGGGATCGGGGAGACCCAGTACTTC.

This chain connects TRBV5-6 to TRBJ1-2, with D unresolved. The V end lost 0 bases, the J end lost 0 bases, and 9 bases lay between the germline ends. Germline CDR1 and CDR2: SGHDT and YYEEEE. The CDR3 totals 15 residues. Here the CDR3 DNA reads TGTGCCAGCAGCTTGGTGGGATTAGCTAACTATGGCTACACCTTC. It is translated as CASSLVGLANYGYTF. Full variable domain (rest looked up from reference TRBV5-6 and TRBJ1-2): DAGVTQSPTHLIKTRGQQVTLRCSPKSGHDTVSWYQQALGQGPQFIFQYYEEEERQRGNFPDRFSGHQFPNYSSELNVNALLLGDSALYLCASSLVGLANYGYTFGSGTRLTVV.

This chain uses TRBV6-1 with TRBJ1-1, with 9 bases fitting TRBD1. The CDR3 runs 13 residues. Germline loops: CDR1 MNHNS, CDR2 SASEGT. With 6 bases clipped from V and 11 bases from J, the junction kept 10 bases outside the gene matches. CDR3 nucleotides: TGTGCCAGCAGGTTAACAGGGGGCGCATGGGCTTTCTTT. It yields the protein CASRLTGGAWAFF.

The V call is TRBV5-1, the J call TRBJ1-3; unclear D gene. Trimming cost V 0 bases and J 0 bases, with 13 bases left between them. CDR1 and CDR2 (germline): SGHRS, YFSETQ. This CDR3 contains 17 residues. This chain's CDR3 is CASSLGRLGDSGNTIYF. The CDR3 bases are TGCGCCAGCAGCTTGGGAAGGTTAGGAGACTCTGGAAACACCATATATTTT. The full variable domain, with the rest looked up from reference TRBV5-1 and TRBJ1-3, is KAGVTQTPRYLIKTRGQQVTLSCSPISGHRSVSWYQQTPGQGLQFLFEYFSETQRNKGNFPGRFSGRQFSNSRSEMNVSTLELGDSALYLCASSLGRLGDSGNTIYFGEGSWLTVV.

This clone appeared a few times. CDR3 nucleotides: TGTGCCAGCAGACCAACTAGCGGGAGTTCCTACAATGAGCAGTTCTTC. Protein product: CASRPTSGSSYNEQFF. This chain connects TRBV28 to TRBJ2-1; 11 nucleotides align to TRBD2. The CDR3 covers 16 residues. Trimming took 6 bases from V and 1 from J; bases not matched to a gene: 5. Germline CDR1 reads MDHEN; CDR2 reads SYDVKM.

The V and J genes are TRBV7-7 and TRBJ2-3; 13 nucleotides match TRBD2. Germline CDR1 SSHAT, CDR2 FNYEAQ (reference sequence). The CDR3 covers 16 residues. Trimming took 5 bases from V and 2 from J; bases not matched to a gene: 4. CDR3 amino acids: CASSPGLAGYTDTQYF. CDR3 DNA sequence: TGTGCCAGCAGCCCGGGACTAGCGGGGTACACAGATACGCAGTATTTT.

This chain joins TRBV5-1 and TRBJ1-2; 7 bases fit TRBD1. Losses at the gene ends were 1 base for V and 3 bases for J; bases not matched to a gene: 6. CDR3 length: 15 amino acids. Germline V gene lookup returns CDR1 SGHRS and CDR2 YFSETQ. CDR3: CASSLLGTEDYGYTF. In nucleotides, the CDR3 is TGCGCCAGCAGCTTGCTGGGGACAGAAGACTATGGCTACACCTTC. The full variable domain, completed using reference TRBV5-1 and TRBJ1-2, is KAGVTQTPRYLIKTRGQQVTLSCSPISGHRSVSWYQQTPGQGLQFLFEYFSETQRNKGNFPGRFSGRQFSNSRSEMNVSTLELGDSALYLCASSLLGTEDYGYTFGSGTRLTVV.